A single sample is the source of the 12 T cell receptor beta chains below, sequenced in a study of T cells in Graves' hyperthyroidism and ophthalmopathy. RNA transcripts were the template for amplifying TCR beta CDR3 regions. The TCR CDR3 was amplified in a first-round RT-PCR using the HTBI primer set. TCRdb re-called the multiplex PCR reads with MiXCR, one entry per CDR3 protein. The repertoire has roughly 650,000 distinct CDR3 sequences, roughly a sixth of them found once; the top ten carry more than 3%. The specimen was blood. The receptors were sampled from a woman between 40 and 50 years old with Graves' ophthalmopathy.

This chain links TRBV4-1 with TRBJ1-2; TRBD1 is a possible D gene (6 bases). The V gene lost 1 base and the J gene lost 6 bases, with 18 bases spanning the gap. Germline CDR1 and CDR2: MGHRA and YSYEKL. This CDR3 is 16 amino acids long. CDR3 DNA: TGCGCCAGCAGCCAAGCTCCCAGGGGCGCTTTGGATGGCTACACCTTC. Its translation is CASSQAPRGALDGYTF.

The table lists this clonotype with many counts. The gene calls are TRBV28 and TRBJ2-2; D is possibly TRBD1 (5 bases). The V end was cut by 3 bases, the J end by 5 bases, with 7 bases between. Germline CDR1 reads MDHEN; CDR2 reads SYDVKM. This CDR3 has 13 residues. CDR3 sequence: CASSLRTTGELFF. CDR3 DNA: TGTGCCAGCAGTTTGCGGACAACCGGGGAGCTGTTTTTT.

This clonotype has a count of ten or more. CDR3 protein: CASSYAGLDYEQYF. The CDR3 nucleotides are TGTGCCAGCAGTTATGCGGGACTTGACTACGAGCAGTACTTC. The V call is TRBV6-1, the J call TRBJ2-7; tentative D call: TRBD2 (6 bases). V gave up 5 bases and J gave up 3 bases, with 14 bases separating them. The CDR3 has 14 amino acids. Germline CDR1 is MNHNS and CDR2 is SASEGT.

This clonotype was seen ten or more times. V is TRBV2 and J is TRBJ2-1; no reliable D call. This CDR3 spans 12 amino acids. Per germline, CDR1 SNHLY and CDR2 FYNNEI. Trimming removed 5 bases at V and 9 bases at J, with 11 bases between. The CDR3 nucleotides are TGTGCCAGCAGTACCTTCCGTGGTGAGCAGTTCTTC. Its protein product is CASSTFRGEQFF.

This clonotype was detected only a few times. The chain uses TRBV28 and TRBJ2-7; TRBD1 matches 10 bases. The CDR3 is made up of 19 amino acids. V shed 4 bases, J shed 1 base, and the junction held 16 bases outside the gene matches. Germline lookup yields CDR1 MDHEN and CDR2 SYDVKM. The CDR3 DNA reads TGTGCCAGCAGTTCCCCGGGGGGGATGACAGGGGGCGTTTCCTACGAGCAGTACTTC. Translation gives CASSSPGGMTGGVSYEQYF.

This clonotype was seen more than once but under ten times. The chain carries TRBV2 and TRBJ2-3, with D possibly being TRBD1 or TRBD2 (5 bases each). CDR3 length: 13 residues. CDR1 is SNHLY, CDR2 FYNNEI, per germline. The ends were cut back, 8 bases at V and 7 bases at J, with 16 bases in the middle. CDR3 coding DNA: TGTGCCAGCCGGGGACGGACCATCCATACGCAGTATTTT. Residues: CASRGRTIHTQYF. Supplemented by reference TRBV2 and TRBJ2-3, the full variable domain reads EPEVTQTPSHQVTQMGQEVILRCVPISNHLYFYWYRQILGQKVEFLVSFYNNEISEKSEIFDDQFSVERPDGSNFTLKIRSTKLEDSAMYFCASRGRTIHTQYFGPGTRLTVL.

This clonotype was observed many times. The V call is TRBV3-1, the J call TRBJ2-3; D gene ambiguous. The CDR3 sequence is 13 residues long. Germline CDR1 reads LGHDT; CDR2 reads YNNKEL (reference sequence). Trimming removed 1 base at V and 3 bases at J, with 5 bases between. The CDR3 nucleotides are TGTGCCAGCAGCCAAGTACTTACAGATACGCAGTATTTT. Translated, it gives CASSQVLTDTQYF.

This clonotype was counted only a few times. This chain connects TRBV20-1 to TRBJ2-3; 14 bases agree with TRBD2. The CDR3 is 17 residues long. Germline V gene lookup returns CDR1 DFQATT and CDR2 SNEGSKA (reference sequence). Trimming took 3 bases from V and 3 from J; bases not matched to a gene: 8. The chain's CDR3 is CSASGGLAGVKTDTQYF. CDR3 nucleotide sequence: TGCAGTGCTAGTGGGGGACTAGCGGGAGTGAAGACAGATACGCAGTATTTT.

This clonotype was counted at least ten times. The chain is built from TRBV7-8 and TRBJ2-5; 7 positions match TRBD2. CDR1 and CDR2 from the germline V gene are SGHVS and FQNEAQ. The V gene end was trimmed by 1 base and the J gene end by 9 bases; junction bases not matched to a gene: 5. CDR3 size: 13 residues. CDR3 amino acids: CASSLGGGGPQYF. CDR3 DNA: TGTGCCAGCAGCTTAGGTGGGGGAGGGCCCCAGTACTTC.

This clonotype has ten or more counts. V is TRBV18 and J is TRBJ2-1; 7 bases are shared with TRBD1. The V gene end was trimmed by 5 bases and the J gene end by 6 bases; junction bases not matched to a gene: 10. This CDR3 is built from 15 residues. The germline gives CDR1 KGHSH, CDR2 LQKENI. The CDR3 nucleotides read TGTGCCAGCTCAACAACCGGGACAGTGCTCAATGAGCAGTTCTTC. It encodes CASSTTGTVLNEQFF.

Many counts were recorded for this clonotype. The rearrangement links TRBV11-2 to TRBJ2-3, with D maybe TRBD1 (6 bases). The CDR3 contains 12 residues. V was cut by 5 bases and J by 4 bases, with 7 bases left in between. Per the germline V gene, CDR1 is SGHAT and CDR2 is FQNNGV. CDR3 DNA sequence: TGTGCCAGCAGCCGACAGGCAGATACGCAGTATTTT. This encodes CASSRQADTQYF.

Ten or more counts support this clonotype. This rearrangement joins TRBV18 to TRBJ1-5; D is uncertain. The CDR3 is 14 amino acids. Deletions cut 1 base from V and 6 bases from J, with 10 bases between. Germline CDR1 KGHSH, CDR2 LQKENI. In DNA form, the CDR3 reads TGTGCCAGCTCACCACAAAAGGGCAGTCAGCCCCAGCATTTT. Its protein product is CASSPQKGSQPQHF. Using reference TRBV18 and TRBJ1-5 for the parts outside the CDR3, the full variable domain is NAGVMQNPRHLVRRRGQEARLRCSPMKGHSHVYWYRQLPEEGLKFMVYLQKENIIDESGMPKERFSAEFPKEGPSILRIQQVVRGDSAAYFCASSPQKGSQPQHFGDGTRLSIL.